These T cell receptor beta chains were read from a single sample in a study of vaccination and CD4 T cells after COVID-19. Antigens of these TCRs are unknown. TCRdb independently ran MiXCR on the PCR reads; one entry per CDR3 protein. The sample has some 25,000 distinct CDR3 sequences, under 40% seen once. The sequencing used CD4+ T cells from blood, cultured in vitro, collected about 7 months after SARS-CoV-2 vaccination. These receptors were obtained from a human donor who had recovered from COVID-19. Each CDR3 is given without its conserved first and last residue. A D gene is named only where the DNA matches it firmly.

D gene: -
J gene: TRBJ1-1
V gene: TRBV20-1
CDR3 length: 13
CDR3 protein: SAPPPIGVSTEAF

D gene: -
J gene: TRBJ2-3
V gene: TRBV20-1
CDR3 length: 12
CDR3 protein: SARDQIVGDTQY

D gene: TRBD1
J gene: TRBJ1-5
V gene: TRBV7-8
CDR3 length: 13
CDR3 protein: ASSPQGPQNQPQH

D gene: -
J gene: TRBJ1-6
V gene: TRBV14
CDR3 length: 11
CDR3 protein: ASSPHSDLPLH

D gene: TRBD2
J gene: TRBJ2-5
V gene: TRBV20-1
CDR3 length: 10
CDR3 protein: SALTSRETQY

D gene: -
J gene: TRBJ2-7
V gene: TRBV6-5
CDR3 length: 13
CDR3 protein: ASSYSPSTYYEQY

D gene: TRBD2
J gene: TRBJ2-1
V gene: TRBV20-1
CDR3 length: 13
CDR3 protein: SARDLREKFNEQF

D gene: -
J gene: TRBJ1-5
V gene: TRBV2
CDR3 length: 13
CDR3 protein: ASSVSIGGNQPQH

D gene: TRBD2
J gene: TRBJ2-2
V gene: TRBV11-3
CDR3 length: 14
CDR3 protein: ASSLRTSHDTGELF

D gene: -
J gene: TRBJ1-1
V gene: TRBV7-2
CDR3 length: 11
CDR3 protein: ASSRNPGKEAF

D gene: -
J gene: TRBJ1-6
V gene: TRBV4-1
CDR3 length: 13
CDR3 protein: ASSQDSELVSPLH

D gene: -
J gene: TRBJ1-5
V gene: TRBV6-1
CDR3 length: 11
CDR3 protein: ASSIGRDQPQH

D gene: -
J gene: TRBJ2-3
V gene: TRBV15
CDR3 length: 12
CDR3 protein: ATSRDREAATQY

D gene: TRBD1
J gene: TRBJ2-7
V gene: TRBV7-8
CDR3 length: 11
CDR3 protein: ASSYQGAYEQY

D gene: -
J gene: TRBJ2-1
V gene: TRBV7-3
CDR3 length: 11
CDR3 protein: ASSPASSNEQF

D gene: TRBD1
J gene: TRBJ2-1
V gene: TRBV4-1
CDR3 length: 15
CDR3 protein: ASSHVIPRDREYEQF

D gene: TRBD1
J gene: TRBJ2-7
V gene: TRBV20-1
CDR3 length: 13
CDR3 protein: SAQLPGQISYEQY

D gene: -
J gene: TRBJ2-5
V gene: TRBV6-1
CDR3 length: 12
CDR3 protein: ASSPDVLGKTQY

D gene: TRBD2
J gene: TRBJ2-5
V gene: TRBV7-6
CDR3 length: 18
CDR3 protein: ASSLRLRTSGGGAKETQY

D gene: TRBD1
J gene: TRBJ2-1
V gene: TRBV20-1
CDR3 length: 13
CDR3 protein: STTRTGGVPLEQF

D gene: TRBD1
J gene: TRBJ2-2
V gene: TRBV2
CDR3 length: 14
CDR3 protein: ASRPDRGRYTGELF